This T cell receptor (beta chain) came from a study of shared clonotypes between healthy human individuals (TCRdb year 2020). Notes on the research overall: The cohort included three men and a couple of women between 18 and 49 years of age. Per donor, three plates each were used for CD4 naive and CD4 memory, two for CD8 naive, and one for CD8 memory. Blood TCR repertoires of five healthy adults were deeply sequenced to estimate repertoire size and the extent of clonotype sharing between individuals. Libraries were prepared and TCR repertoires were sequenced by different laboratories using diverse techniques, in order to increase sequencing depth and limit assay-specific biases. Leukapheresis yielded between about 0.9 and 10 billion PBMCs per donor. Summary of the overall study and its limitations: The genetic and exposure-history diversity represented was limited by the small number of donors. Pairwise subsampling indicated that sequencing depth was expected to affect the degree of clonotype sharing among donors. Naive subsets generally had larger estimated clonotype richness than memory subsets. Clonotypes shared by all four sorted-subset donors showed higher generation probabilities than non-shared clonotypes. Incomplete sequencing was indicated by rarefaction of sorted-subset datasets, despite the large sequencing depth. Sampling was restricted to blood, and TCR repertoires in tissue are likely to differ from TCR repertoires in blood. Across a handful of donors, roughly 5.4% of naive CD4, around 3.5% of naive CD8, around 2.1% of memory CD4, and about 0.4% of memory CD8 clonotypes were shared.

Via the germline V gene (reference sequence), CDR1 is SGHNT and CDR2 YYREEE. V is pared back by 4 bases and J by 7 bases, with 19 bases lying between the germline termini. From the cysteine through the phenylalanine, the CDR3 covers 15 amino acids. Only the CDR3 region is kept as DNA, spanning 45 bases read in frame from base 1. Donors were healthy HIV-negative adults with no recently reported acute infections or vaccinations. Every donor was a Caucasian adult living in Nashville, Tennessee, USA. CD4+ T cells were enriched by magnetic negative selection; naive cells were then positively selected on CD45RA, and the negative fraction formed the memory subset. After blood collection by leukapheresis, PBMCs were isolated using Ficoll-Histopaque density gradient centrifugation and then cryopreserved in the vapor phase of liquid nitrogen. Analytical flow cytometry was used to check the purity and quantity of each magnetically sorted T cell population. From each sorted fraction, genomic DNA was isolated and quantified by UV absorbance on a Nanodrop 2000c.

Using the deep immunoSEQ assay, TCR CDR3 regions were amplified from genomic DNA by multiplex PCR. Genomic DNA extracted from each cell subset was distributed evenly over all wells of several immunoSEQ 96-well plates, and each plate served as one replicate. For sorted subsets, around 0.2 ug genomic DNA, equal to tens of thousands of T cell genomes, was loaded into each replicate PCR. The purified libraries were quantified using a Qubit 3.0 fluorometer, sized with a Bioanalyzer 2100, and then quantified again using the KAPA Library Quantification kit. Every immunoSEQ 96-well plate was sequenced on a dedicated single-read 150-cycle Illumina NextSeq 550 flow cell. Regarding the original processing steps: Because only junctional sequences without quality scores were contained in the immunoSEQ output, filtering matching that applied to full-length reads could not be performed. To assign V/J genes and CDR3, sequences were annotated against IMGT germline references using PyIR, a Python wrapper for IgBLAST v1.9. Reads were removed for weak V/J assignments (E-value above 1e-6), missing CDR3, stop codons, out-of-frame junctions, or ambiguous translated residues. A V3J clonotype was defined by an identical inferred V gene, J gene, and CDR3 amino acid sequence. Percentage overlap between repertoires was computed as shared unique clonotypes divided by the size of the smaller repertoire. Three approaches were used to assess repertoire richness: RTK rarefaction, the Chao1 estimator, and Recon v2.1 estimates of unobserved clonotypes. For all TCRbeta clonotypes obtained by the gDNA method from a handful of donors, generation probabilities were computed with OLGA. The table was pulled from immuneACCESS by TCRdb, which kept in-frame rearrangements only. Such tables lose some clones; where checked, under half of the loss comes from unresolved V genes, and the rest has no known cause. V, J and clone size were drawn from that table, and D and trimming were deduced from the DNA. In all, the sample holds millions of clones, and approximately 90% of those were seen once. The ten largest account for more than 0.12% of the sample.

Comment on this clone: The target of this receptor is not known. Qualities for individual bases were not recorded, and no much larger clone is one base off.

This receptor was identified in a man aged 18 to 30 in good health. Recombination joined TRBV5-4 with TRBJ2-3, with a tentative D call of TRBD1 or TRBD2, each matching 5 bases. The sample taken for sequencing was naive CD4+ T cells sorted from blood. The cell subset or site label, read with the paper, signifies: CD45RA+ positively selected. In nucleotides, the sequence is TGTGCCAGCAGCCGCGGCATAGGGGAGTGGAATACGCAGTATTTT. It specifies CASSRGIGEWNTQYF. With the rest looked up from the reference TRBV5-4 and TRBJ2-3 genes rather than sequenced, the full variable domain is ETGVTQSPTHLIKTRGQQVTLRCSSQSGHNTVSWYQQALGQGPQFIFQYYREEENGRGNFPPRFSGLQFPNYSSELNVNALELDDSALYLCASSRGIGEWNTQYFGPGTRLTVL.